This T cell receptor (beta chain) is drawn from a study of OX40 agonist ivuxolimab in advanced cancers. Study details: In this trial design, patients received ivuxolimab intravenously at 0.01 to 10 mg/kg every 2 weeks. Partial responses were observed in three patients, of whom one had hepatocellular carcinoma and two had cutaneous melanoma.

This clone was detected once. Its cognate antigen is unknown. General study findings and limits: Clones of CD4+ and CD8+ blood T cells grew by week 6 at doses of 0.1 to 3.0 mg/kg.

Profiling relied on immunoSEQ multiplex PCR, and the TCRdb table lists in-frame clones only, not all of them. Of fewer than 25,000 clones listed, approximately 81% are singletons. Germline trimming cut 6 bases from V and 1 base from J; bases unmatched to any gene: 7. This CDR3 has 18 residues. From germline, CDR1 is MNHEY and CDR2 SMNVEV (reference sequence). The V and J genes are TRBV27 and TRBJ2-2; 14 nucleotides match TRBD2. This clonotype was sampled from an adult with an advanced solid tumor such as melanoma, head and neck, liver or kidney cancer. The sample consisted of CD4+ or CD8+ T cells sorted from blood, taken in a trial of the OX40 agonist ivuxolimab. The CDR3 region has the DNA TGTGCCAGCAGCATAAGGACTAGCGGGGGGATGAACACCGGGGAGCTGTTTTTT. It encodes CASSIRTSGGMNTGELFF.